Included here is one TCR beta chain sequence, with context. Original data processing: Reference gene primer amplification yielded estimated nucleated cell counts. Clones were read by immunoSEQ multiplex PCR, and TCRdb kept only the in-frame ones, dropping some. That table supplies the V and J calls and clone size; D and trimming were determined from the DNA. The data hold over 140,000 clones, with over 60% observed a single time. The data originate from a study of blood T cell repertoires in COVID-19. V dropped 3 bases and J dropped 1 base, with 13 bases sitting between them. This CDR3 has 15 amino acids. The germline CDR1 and CDR2 sequences are SGHRS and YFSETQ.

This clonotype was obtained from a woman older than 75 with active or convalescent COVID-19. J is TRBJ1-1 and V is TRBV5-1, with D possibly being TRBD1 (6 bases). The sample taken for sequencing was peripheral blood. DNA of the CDR3: TGCGCCAGCAGCTGGAGATCAGGGGAGAACACTGAAGCTTTCTTT. This gives the protein CASSWRSGENTEAFF.